The entry below gives a single T cell receptor beta chain sequence along with its context. As yet, its antigen is unknown. Trimming stripped 5 bases from V and 0 bases from J, with 20 bases between. Germline V gene data show CDR1 as MDHEN and CDR2 as SYDVKM. CDR3 length: 18 amino acids. The record originates from a study of OX40 agonist ivuxolimab in advanced cancers. Turning to the study itself: Patients were infused with ivuxolimab every 2 weeks at 0.01 to 10 mg/kg. Previous treatment with anti-PD-1, anti-PD-L1 or anti-CTLA-4 therapy was allowed; 35% to 50% had received some. Notes on the study in general: The study found that CD8+ T cells averaged more expanded clones than CD4+.

Blood sampling took place at baseline, cycle 4 day 1, and cycle 7 day 1. Clones were read by immunoSEQ multiplex PCR, and TCRdb kept only the in-frame ones, dropping some. Seen here are about 67,000 clones, about 87% observed once, and the top ten hold more than 3.5%. The chain has TRBV28 and TRBJ1-5; tentatively, D is TRBD1 (5 bases). This material consisted of CD4+ or CD8+ T cells sorted from blood, taken in a trial of the OX40 agonist ivuxolimab. The TCR comes from an adult with an advanced solid tumor such as melanoma, head and neck, liver or kidney cancer. CDR3 DNA: TGTGCCAGCAGTCCCTCCCGGGCGGGGGGATATAGCAATCAGCCCCAGCATTTT. It codes for CASSPSRAGGYSNQPQHF.